The clone carrying this T cell receptor beta chain was seen only a few times. No antigen is known for it. The V gene's germline CDR1 is LGHDT and CDR2 YNNKEL (reference sequence). V lost 0 bases to trimming and J lost 8 bases, with 10 bases between them. This CDR3 contains 13 residues. Whether given at about 4 or about 12 weeks, second doses were pooled. This specimen belongs to a study of T cell responses to AZD1222 COVID-19 vaccine. Findings of the study overall: AZD1222 recipients seropositive at baseline numbered only five to seven. Clonal diversity may have been underestimated in mostly white British donors. CD4 TCRs associated with vaccination spanned spike, dominating at 160-218 and 743-854.

Method: immunoSEQ multiplex PCR; TCRdb's copy keeps in-frame clones and lacks some. The sample contains some 150,000 clones, 92% of which appear only once. Sequencing was performed on peripheral blood, taken 28 days after the second AZD1222 dose. The chain has TRBV3-1 (or the pseudogene TRBV3-2) and TRBJ1-2; no reliable D call. This TCR derives from an adult who received the AZD1222 COVID-19 vaccine. Written as DNA, the CDR3 is TGTGCCAGCAGCCAAGATCCCGGTGGCGGCTACACCTTC. Translated, it gives CASSQDPGGGYTF.